This T cell receptor (beta chain) emerged from a study of spatial heterogeneity in lung cancer. Study-level background: About 26 months after resection was the median timing of the follow-up PBMC samples, which were sequenced when available. Averaged across combinations, each unique TCR and UMI pairing appeared more than ten times in raw reads, which were uncorrected.

TCRdb re-derived calls from the 5' RACE reads in MiXCR, one entry per CDR3 protein. The data hold tens of thousands of distinct CDR3 sequences, with approximately 10% observed a single time. With 6 bases removed from V and 7 bases from J, the gap between germline ends came to 15 bases. The CDR3 sequence is 13 residues long. Time point noted: blood at routine non-recurrence follow-up after resection. Tumor, nontumor lung or frozen PBMC supplied whole RNA that was sequenced unsorted. V and J are TRBV12-3 or TRBV12-4 and TRBJ1-1; possibly TRBD1 for D (6 bases). The input for sequencing was PBMCs, taken at follow-up. The origin of this receptor is a male donor with early-stage non-small cell lung cancer. CDR3 sequence (DNA): TGTGCCAGCAGCCCCAATTCGGGACATGAAGCTTTCTTT. The encoded protein is CASSPNSGHEAFF.